What follows is one T cell receptor (beta chain) and its context. Its antigen remains undetermined. No clone much larger than this one lies a single base away; base qualities are absent. This entry comes from a study of Tregs in tolerant kidney transplant recipients (dated by TCRdb to the late 2010s). Context from the whole study: The transplants used related donors with nonmyeloablative bone marrow transplantation, and mixed chimerism in the human trials was transient. Before combined kidney and bone marrow transplantation, this study identified donor-specific regulatory T cells using TCRbeta sequencing and then followed those same cells after transplant.

Genomic DNA was extracted from sorted cells with the QIAGEN DNeasy Blood and Tissue Kit for TCRbeta CDR3 sequencing. High-throughput TCRbeta CDR3 sequencing, including PCR amplification with bias correction and internal controls, was performed commercially through immunoSEQ. Regarding the original processing steps: Unique productive TCRbeta sequences were defined by CDR3 nucleotide sequence where primers matched, and otherwise by CDR3 amino acid sequence together with Vbeta and Jbeta genes. To correct sorting error, sequences shared between sorted populations at a frequency ratio of 2:1 or less were removed; the rest were assigned to the higher population. A sequence counted as donor-reactive if, in CFSE-low cells, the sequence had a frequency of at least 0.01% and was expanded at least 5-fold compared with unstimulated cells. Jensen-Shannon divergence, calculated on the top 100 TCRbeta sequences ranked by frequency, was used to quantify repertoire divergence. For samples with multiple sequencing runs, sorting error was corrected in each run separately before the runs were combined. Here the immuneACCESS table is served through TCRdb, limited to in-frame sequences with V and J called. Missing clones are a known gap in these copies; in checked studies unresolved V genes cover under half, and the rest lacks a known reason. Clone size and the V and J calls come from that table; the DNA yielded D and trimming. The sample yields some 62,000 clones; roughly 98% were counted once. The ten largest clones represent 0.34% of the sample.

What this sample's time point label stands for: blood sample drawn before combined kidney and bone marrow transplant. Unstimulated Tregs (CD4+CD25+CD127-), CD4+ non-Tregs (CD4+CD25-), CD4 and CD8 cells were FACS-sorted from thawed PBMCs. Prior to Treg sorting, thawed PBMCs were rested overnight at 37 degrees C with 200 IU/ml IL-2. Patients were a few combined kidney and bone marrow transplant recipients from the ITN036ST trial, and only these trial subjects had samples available. Healthy control blood was separated into PBMCs by Ficoll density gradient and cryopreserved, and patient PBMCs were collected both before and after transplant. Based on the germline V gene, the CDR1 and CDR2 sequences are SGHTA and FQGNSA. Relative to germline, V is 4 bases shorter and J is 3 bases shorter, with 4 bases between their ends. The CDR3 runs 12 amino acids, cysteine and phenylalanine included. Only the CDR3 portion is preserved as DNA: 36 bases, with reading frame beginning at the first base.

The research as a whole found: In tolerant patients, donor-specific Tregs expanded more than Tregs overall, which suggests antigen-driven rather than nonspecific expansion. The most biologically relevant and donor-specific TCRbeta repertoire appeared to be identified by expanding Tregs with activated donor B cells. Because the PCR primers were changed over time for some patients, nucleotide-level comparison could not be performed across the samples from those patients. Biological reproducibility was not directly addressed, though technical replication error appeared minimal. Because only a small number of patients were included, the study had limitations, and the results will need to be validated in larger populations as well as under other immunosuppression protocols.

This specimen consisted of Tregs from blood, obtained before the transplant. This receptor was taken from a human donor who received a combined kidney and bone marrow transplant. This chain is built from TRBV7-2 and TRBJ1-3, with the D gene too uncertain to name. This receptor has the CDR3 CASSSGGNTIYF. The DNA is TGTGCCAGCAGCTCCGGTGGAAACACCATATATTTT.